One sample yielded the 27 T cell receptor beta chains listed below, sequenced in a study of T-cell reconstitution after alpha-beta-depleted transplantation in children. During its preparation, the TCRbeta library received unique molecular identifiers. TCRdb recomputed calls from the PCR reads with MiXCR, one row per CDR3 protein. The profile covers approximately 45,000 distinct CDR3 sequences, with roughly 52% appearing a single time and approximately 38% taken by the ten largest. The input for sequencing was peripheral blood, taken before TCRalphabeta/CD19-depleted stem cell transplant. Every receptor here comes from a boy under two years old with SCID, due to receive a stem cell transplant.

The chain links TRBV7-9 to TRBJ2-5; a weak D match, TRBD1 (6 bases). The CDR3 covers 15 residues. Trimming took off 3 bases at V and 1 base at J, with 12 bases between the two ends. Germline-derived CDR1 and CDR2 are SEHNR and FQNEAQ (reference sequence). CDR3 bases: TGTGCCAGCAGCTTTACAGGGTCGGCCCAAGAGACCCAGTACTTC. Amino acid sequence: CASSFTGSAQETQYF.

The chain's CDR3 is CASSSHLGGPGYGYTF. As DNA, the CDR3 is TGTGCCAGCAGTTCACACCTTGGGGGCCCAGGCTATGGCTACACCTTC. The V gene is TRBV6-5, the J gene TRBJ1-2; maybe TRBD1 (6 bases). The CDR3 is 16 residues long. V was clipped by 4 bases and J by 4 bases, with 19 bases between them. Germline assignment: CDR1 MNHEY and CDR2 SVGAGI.

A few counts support this clonotype. The chain has TRBV5-1 and TRBJ2-3; TRBD2 matches 13 bases. The CDR3 is 16 residues long. Trimming cost V 4 bases and J 8 bases; bases outside gene matches: 10. Germline V gives CDR1 SGHRS, CDR2 YFSETQ. For the CDR3, the DNA is TGCGCCAGCAGCCAGACTAGCGGGGGGTCACTCCCTACGCAGTATTTT. This codes for CASSQTSGGSLPTQYF.

The chain links TRBV15 to TRBJ2-7; TRBD2 might be the D (5 bases). The V gene's germline CDR1 is LNHNV and CDR2 YYDKDF (reference sequence). V lost 0 bases and J lost 4, with 10 bases in between. The CDR3 contains 14 residues. CDR3 nucleotides: TGTGCCACCAGCAGAGAAAGCCCGGGATACGAGCAGTACTTC. Translated: CATSRESPGYEQYF.

The chain has TRBV4-1 and TRBJ1-2; perhaps TRBD1 as D (6 bases). The V gene lost 4 bases and the J gene lost 4 bases, with 19 bases spanning the gap. The germline gives CDR1 MGHRA, CDR2 YSYEKL. The CDR3 is 16 residues long. Here the CDR3 DNA reads TGCGCCAGCAGCCTTTTCCGGGGGCCGGGGGTCTATGGCTACACCTTC. Translation: CASSLFRGPGVYGYTF.

This clonotype is a singleton in its sample. CDR3 in amino acids: CASSLKNLGADTQYF. DNA for the CDR3: TGTGCCAGCAGTCTCAAAAATCTTGGCGCAGATACGCAGTATTTT. The chain uses TRBV12-3 or TRBV12-4 and TRBJ2-3, with D unclear. Trimming removed 5 bases from V and 4 bases from J, with 16 bases in between. The CDR3 length is 15 residues.

Ten or more counts support this clonotype. V is TRBV20-1 and J is TRBJ2-5; D gene uncertain. The CDR3 is 14 amino acids. V was cut by 4 bases and J by 2 bases, with 14 bases left in between. Germline V gene lookup returns CDR1 DFQATT and CDR2 SNEGSKA (reference sequence). CDR3: CSATQAGEQETQYF. Here the CDR3 DNA reads TGCAGTGCTACCCAAGCAGGTGAACAAGAGACCCAGTACTTC.

V and J are TRBV6-5 and TRBJ1-3; TRBD1 is a possible D gene (5 bases). The CDR3 runs 16 residues. Trimming removed 4 bases from V and 0 bases from J, with 13 bases in between. Germline CDR1 MNHEY, CDR2 SVGAGI. The CDR3 DNA reads TGTGCCAGCAGTTTAACCCAGGGAAACTCTGGAAACACCATATATTTT. It yields the protein CASSLTQGNSGNTIYF.

V usage is TRBV5-4 and J usage is TRBJ2-5; D perhaps matches TRBD2 (6 bases). The germline V gene encodes CDR1 SGHNT and CDR2 YYREEE (reference sequence). V lost 4 bases and J lost 5, with 18 bases in between. There are 15 residues in the CDR3. The CDR3 nucleotides are TGTGCCAGCAGCCCCTCCACTGGGGGAGGCGAGACCCAGTACTTC. It encodes CASSPSTGGGETQYF.

This clonotype has just a few counts. The chain links TRBV7-2 to TRBJ2-1; D is undetermined. This CDR3 has 14 residues. Germline CDR1 reads SGHTA; CDR2 reads FQGNSA. V was trimmed by 4 bases and J by 4 bases, leaving 11 bases between them. The CDR3 here is CASSSEFRYNEQFF. CDR3 DNA: TGTGCCAGCAGCTCCGAGTTCCGGTACAATGAGCAGTTCTTC.

The V gene is TRBV27, the J gene TRBJ2-1; 11 bases are shared with TRBD2. There are 16 residues in the CDR3. The J segment lost 3 bases and the V segment lost 3 bases, leaving 4 bases of the junction unmatched. CDR1 and CDR2 (germline): MNHEY, SMNVEV (reference sequence). This CDR3 reads CASSLTSGDYYNEQFF. The CDR3 coding sequence is TGTGCCAGCAGTTTGACTAGCGGGGACTACTACAATGAGCAGTTCTTC.

This clonotype was seen many times. The chain combines TRBV4-1 with TRBJ2-3, with 9 bases identical to TRBD2. J was trimmed by 5 bases and V by 7 bases; bases with no gene match: 13. The CDR3 runs 16 residues. Germline lookup yields CDR1 MGHRA and CDR2 YSYEKL. The CDR3 coding sequence is TGCGCCAGCAAGGACGACCCTAGCGGGACCCGAGATACGCAGTATTTT. Amino acid sequence: CASKDDPSGTRDTQYF.

The J gene is TRBJ2-3, the V gene TRBV4-2, with 7 bases that match TRBD2. CDR1 and CDR2 (germline): LGHNA, YNFKEQ. The V gene end was trimmed by 1 base and the J gene end by 5 bases; junction bases not matched to a gene: 0. The CDR3 totals 13 residues. CDR3 sequence (DNA): TGTGCCAGCAGCCAAGCGGGGGGAGATACGCAGTATTTT. Its translation: CASSQAGGDTQYF.

V is TRBV14 and J is TRBJ1-2; D unresolved. The germline gives CDR1 SGHDN, CDR2 FVKESK. V was shortened by 6 bases and J by 7 bases, with 21 bases between the two germline ends. The CDR3 loop spans 15 amino acids. The CDR3 here is CASSPRRGSPTGYTF. CDR3 coding DNA: TGTGCCAGCAGTCCAAGAAGAGGCAGCCCCACTGGCTACACCTTC.

This clonotype was detected only a few times. The chain uses TRBV7-2 and TRBJ2-5; possibly TRBD2 for D (5 bases). The CDR3 sequence is 14 residues long. V was shortened by 0 bases and J by 9 bases, with 14 bases between the two germline ends. CDR1 and CDR2 (germline): SGHTA, FQGNSA. The CDR3 DNA sequence: TGTGCCAGCAGCTTAGCCCCTGAGGGTCGGGCCCAGTACTTC. This codes for CASSLAPEGRAQYF. Using reference TRBV7-2 and TRBJ2-5 for the parts outside the CDR3, the full variable domain is GAGVSQSPSNKVTEKGKDVELRCDPISGHTALYWYRQSLGQGLEFLIYFQGNSAPDKSGLPSDRFSAERTGGSVSTLTIQRTQQEDSAVYLCASSLAPEGRAQYFGPGTRLLVL.

Note on this clonotype: At one boundary the junction diverges from the germline segment, which might be a read error. This rearrangement joins TRBV7-2 to TRBJ2-6, with D possibly TRBD1 on 5 matching bases. The CDR3 totals 15 residues. The V gene's germline CDR1 is SGHTA and CDR2 FQGNSA. The CDR3 DNA reads as TGTGCCAGCAGCTTACTTCTAACTGGGGCCAAGGTCCTGACTTTC. It encodes CASSLLLTGAKVLTF.

This chain links TRBV15 with TRBJ2-5; weak D call: TRBD1 (7 bases). Looked up from germline, CDR1 is LNHNV and CDR2 is YYDKDF (reference sequence). This CDR3 has 16 residues. With 5 bases removed from V and 1 base from J, the gap between germline ends came to 17 bases. CDR3 in DNA: TGTGCCACCAGCGGATACCAGGGGGGCGGCCAAGAGACCCAGTACTTC. The encoded protein is CATSGYQGGGQETQYF.

A few counts support this clonotype. The V call is TRBV20-1, the J call TRBJ2-3; tentatively, D is TRBD2 (5 bases). Germline CDR1 reads DFQATT; CDR2 reads SNEGSKA (reference sequence). Between the trimmed V and J ends, which lost 6 bases and 1 base, there was a span of 14 bases. The CDR3 extends over 14 amino acids. The CDR3 DNA is TGCAGTGCGGACGGACTCGCACGCACAGATACGCAGTATTTT. As protein: CSADGLARTDTQYF.

This clonotype was observed a few times. The chain combines TRBV7-8 with TRBJ2-5; 7 bases align to TRBD2. After removal of 1 base from V and 2 bases from J, the junction contained 10 bases not matched to a gene. CDR1 is SGHVS and CDR2 is FQNEAQ in the germline V gene. CDR3 length: 17 residues. As DNA, the CDR3 is TGTGCCAGCAGCTTAGGGTTTACGGGGGGAGGACAAGAGACCCAGTACTTC. Translating gives CASSLGFTGGGQETQYF.

This clonotype was seen only a few times. The chain uses TRBV10-3 and TRBJ2-3; 10 bases are shared with TRBD2. The V gene's germline CDR1 is ENHRY and CDR2 SYGVKD. V was clipped by 10 bases and J by 1 base; unmatched bases: 11. This CDR3 region has 16 residues. The chain's CDR3 is CATNQRLAGGTDTQYF. CDR3 nucleotides: TGTGCCACCAATCAAAGGCTAGCGGGGGGCACAGATACGCAGTATTTT.

Turning to this clonotype: A much larger clone sits a single nucleotide away, making a read error possible. The chain couples TRBV7-9 to TRBJ1-1, with 8 bases identical to TRBD1. The CDR3 covers 14 residues. Germline V gene data show CDR1 as SEHNR and CDR2 as FQNEAQ (reference sequence). The J segment lost 1 base and the V segment lost 5 bases, leaving 3 bases of the junction unmatched. DNA of the CDR3: TGTGCCAGCAGCCTGACAGGGGAGAACACTGAAGCTTTCTTT. This sequence encodes CASSLTGENTEAFF. The variable domain in full, with the rest retrieved from reference TRBV7-9 and TRBJ1-1, is DTGVSQNPRHKITKRGQNVTFRCDPISEHNRLYWYRQTLGQGPEFLTYFQNEAQLEKSRLLSDRFSAERPKGSFSTLEIQRTEQGDSAMYLCASSLTGENTEAFFGQGTRLTVV.

Here the CDR3 DNA reads TGCAGCGTTCTCCTGGGGGGGCCAATATACAATGAGCAGTTCTTC. Amino acids: CSVLLGGPIYNEQFF. The rearrangement links TRBV29-1 to TRBJ2-1; maybe TRBD2 (7 bases). The CDR3 consists of 15 residues. Trimming took off 5 bases at V and 4 bases at J, with 18 bases between the two ends. Germline CDR1 reads SQVTM; CDR2 reads ANQGSEA.

The rearrangement links TRBV11-2 to TRBJ1-2; D gene ambiguous. In germline, CDR1 is SGHAT, CDR2 FQNNGV. Trimming took off 1 base at V and 0 bases at J, with 9 bases between the two ends. The CDR3 sequence is 15 residues long. The CDR3 spells CASSLGSAANYGYTF. The CDR3 DNA is TGTGCCAGCAGCTTAGGATCCGCAGCTAACTATGGCTACACCTTC.

This clonotype was observed a handful of times. The chain carries TRBV7-9 and TRBJ2-1; D is unresolved. V gave up 3 bases and J gave up 0 bases, with 15 bases separating them. The CDR3 is 17 residues long. The germline CDR1 and CDR2 sequences are SEHNR and FQNEAQ (reference sequence). The CDR3 DNA is TGTGCCAGCAGCTTTATACCTAGTACGAGCTCCTACAATGAGCAGTTCTTC. Protein product: CASSFIPSTSSYNEQFF.

The V call is TRBV7-6, the J call TRBJ1-2; no clear D gene. V lost 3 bases to trimming and J lost 2 bases, with 7 bases between them. This CDR3 contains 13 residues. The germline V gene has CDR1 SGHVS and CDR2 FNYEAQ. In DNA form, the CDR3 reads TGTGCCAGCAGCTTGGCAGACAACTATGGCTACACCTTC. Its protein product is CASSLADNYGYTF.

The chain couples TRBV20-1 to TRBJ1-1; D call uncertain. Per germline, CDR1 DFQATT and CDR2 SNEGSKA (reference sequence). The CDR3 extends over 14 amino acids. V lost 0 bases and J lost 4, with 12 bases in between. Here the CDR3 reads CSAREPSTSTEAFF. CDR3 in DNA: TGCAGTGCTAGAGAACCATCGACCTCCACTGAAGCTTTCTTT.

V is TRBV12-5 and J is TRBJ2-3; a weak D match, TRBD2 (6 bases). Trimming stripped 1 base from V and 0 bases from J, with 14 bases between. The CDR3 is 17 residues long. The germline V gene encodes CDR1 LGHNT and CDR2 FRNRAP. CDR3 sequence (DNA): TGTGCTAGTGGTTTGGGTTTTAGCGGTACTAGCACAGATACGCAGTATTTT. Encoded protein: CASGLGFSGTSTDTQYF.